This T cell receptor (beta chain) was observed in a study of long-term antiretroviral therapy in people with HIV. About the research overall: Some samples came about a decade before the 2015 immediate-ART recommendation, and these were the earliest.

Broader study findings: Unavailable data included ART adherence, viral resistance and therapy changes (switches in treatment).

A v3.0 immunoSEQ assay was performed at survey level. Sequencing of each sample targeted about 35,000-50,000 T-cell genomes. The table came from immunoSEQ multiplex PCR; TCRdb's copy has only in-frame clones and leaves some out. Of under 45,000 clones listed, 80% were seen once; the top ten hold under 7%. Comments on this clone: As yet, its antigen is unknown.

Looked up from germline, CDR1 is SGHTA and CDR2 is FQGNSA. CDR3 length: 13 residues. Trimming stripped 11 bases from V and 1 base from J, with 14 bases between. The sequence derives from a man between 25 and 39 years old with HIV. The sequencing here drew on unsorted PBMCs, taken 3.4 years after starting antiretroviral therapy. The rearrangement links TRBV7-2 to TRBJ1-2, with a tentative D call TRBD1 (5 bases). The CDR3 here is CAVPDIVNYGYTF. CDR3 nucleotide sequence: TGTGCCGTTCCGGACATCGTTAACTATGGCTACACCTTC. Looking up the rest from reference TRBV7-2 and TRBJ1-2 gives the full variable domain: GAGVSQSPSNKVTEKGKDVELRCDPISGHTALYWYRQSLGQGLEFLIYFQGNSAPDKSGLPSDRFSAERTGGSVSTLTIQRTQQEDSAVYLCAVPDIVNYGYTFGSGTRLTVV.